This TCR beta chain was observed in a study of shared clonotypes between healthy human individuals. A single count supports this clone. The sample carries other DNA sequences with the same CDR3. The CDR3 has 15 residues. Germline values: CDR1 SGHRS, CDR2 YFSETQ. Trimming left V 5 bases short and J 0 bases short, with 14 bases between. Profiling relied on immunoSEQ multiplex PCR, and the TCRdb table lists in-frame clones only, not all of them. This sample has around 990,000 clones, with approximately 80% found just once. The source material was memory CD4+ T cells from PBMCs. Sample subset: CD45RA-negative fraction. J is TRBJ1-1 and V is TRBV5-1; the D gene is possibly TRBD1 (6 bases). The sequence derives from a man aged 18-30 years in good health. Some clones in this sample may be carry-over from other donors' samples. The CDR3 loop is CASSPTGGMNTEAFF. DNA of the CDR3: TGCGCCAGCAGTCCGACAGGTGGCATGAACACTGAAGCTTTCTTT.